The 30 T cell receptor beta chains given below trace back to one sample, sequenced in a study of T cells in Graves' hyperthyroidism and ophthalmopathy. Amplified regions were TCR beta CDR3 sequences from RNA transcripts. First-round RT-PCR with HTBI primers amplified the TCR CDR3 region. TCRdb used MiXCR to reprocess the multiplex PCR reads, holding one entry per CDR3 protein. The data hold 300,000 to 400,000 distinct CDR3 sequences, with around 14% observed a single time. Sequencing was done on a sample of blood. These receptors were obtained from a woman aged 60-70 years with Graves' hyperthyroidism.

This clonotype has at least ten counts. CDR3 in amino acids: CATSDPGLTGETDTQYF. The CDR3 nucleotides read TGTGCCACCAGTGATCCGGGACTAACGGGAGAGACAGATACGCAGTATTTT. V usage is TRBV24-1 and J usage is TRBJ2-3, with 7 bases aligning to TRBD2. The V gene end was trimmed by 3 bases and the J gene end by 3 bases; junction bases not matched to a gene: 11. CDR1 is KGHDR and CDR2 is SFDVKD in the germline V gene. This CDR3 has 17 residues.

This clonotype occurred a few times. The V gene is TRBV9, the J gene TRBJ2-1; D might be TRBD1 (6 bases). V lost 1 base to trimming and J lost 5 bases, with 13 bases between them. The V gene's germline CDR1 is SGDLS and CDR2 YYNGEE. This CDR3 is 15 amino acids long. In nucleotides, the CDR3 is TGTGCCAGCAGCGTACAGGGGATTCCCCACAATGAGCAGTTCTTC. As protein: CASSVQGIPHNEQFF.

In this sample, this clonotype turned up many times. The V call is TRBV28, the J call TRBJ2-5; 9 bases agree with TRBD1. V gave up 7 bases and J gave up 5 bases; unmatched junction bases: 11. CDR3 size: 15 residues. The germline V gene encodes CDR1 MDHEN and CDR2 SYDVKM. CDR3 sequence (DNA): TGTGCCAGCAAACTGACGGACAGGGGAGGTGAGACCCAGTACTTC. This translates into CASKLTDRGGETQYF.

This clonotype has ten or more counts. The chain links TRBV12-3 or TRBV12-4 to TRBJ2-1; D is undetermined. The V end lost 1 base, the J end lost 11 bases, and 12 bases lay between the germline ends. The CDR3 covers 13 residues. CDR3 in amino acids: CASSLGVGRKQFF. The CDR3 DNA sequence: TGTGCCAGCAGTTTAGGGGTGGGTCGAAAGCAGTTCTTC.

This clonotype was seen ten or more times. The chain recombines TRBV7-6 with TRBJ2-3; 7 nucleotides agree with TRBD2. CDR3 length equals 15 residues. Trimming took 4 bases from V and 2 from J; bases not matched to a gene: 6. CDR1 is SGHVS and CDR2 is FNYEAQ in the germline V gene. In DNA form, the CDR3 reads TGTGCCAGCAGCTACCCTGGGACTAACACAGATACGCAGTATTTT. It is translated as CASSYPGTNTDTQYF. Filled out from reference TRBV7-6 and TRBJ2-3, the complete variable domain reads GAGVSQSPRYKVTKRGQDVALRCDPISGHVSLYWYRQALGQGPEFLTYFNYEAQQDKSGLPNDRFSAERPEGSISTLTIQRTEQRDSAMYRCASSYPGTNTDTQYFGPGTRLTVL.

This clonotype was counted ten times or more. The rearrangement links TRBV7-3 to TRBJ2-5; D possibly corresponds to TRBD1 (5 bases). Per the germline V gene, CDR1 is SGHTA and CDR2 is FQGTGA. This CDR3 is 14 amino acids long. V was shortened by 4 bases and J by 3 bases, with 12 bases between the two germline ends. CDR3 residues: CASSSSDREETQYF. For the CDR3, the DNA is TGTGCCAGCAGCTCCTCCGACAGAGAAGAGACCCAGTACTTC.

This clonotype was detected a few times. The rearrangement links TRBV7-3 to TRBJ2-1; 12 bases fit TRBD2. The V gene's germline CDR1 is SGHTA and CDR2 FQGTGA. The CDR3 is 15 residues long. The V and J ends lost 5 bases and 6 bases, in that order; junction bases with no gene match: 5. DNA for the CDR3: TGTGCCAGCAGCCGACTAGCGGGAGCTTTCAATGAGCAGTTCTTC. Encoded protein: CASSRLAGAFNEQFF.

This clonotype was observed many times. CDR3 protein: CASSSGTGTLGYTF. In DNA form, the CDR3 reads TGTGCCAGCAGCTCCGGGACAGGGACTCTCGGCTACACCTTC. The chain recombines TRBV27 with TRBJ1-2, with 9 bases fitting TRBD1. The CDR3 is made up of 14 amino acids. The V segment lost 6 bases and the J segment 8 bases; nucleotides outside the gene matches: 10. Germline values: CDR1 MNHEY, CDR2 SMNVEV (reference sequence).

This clonotype was recorded at least ten times. This chain joins TRBV20-1 and TRBJ2-7; 12 bases fit TRBD2. Germline V gene lookup returns CDR1 DFQATT and CDR2 SNEGSKA (reference sequence). J lost 5 bases, V lost 0 bases, and 5 bases had no gene match. There are 15 residues in the CDR3. CDR3 sequence (DNA): TGCAGTGCTAGAGACCCTAGCGGGAGGGAAGACGAGCAGTACTTC. The encoded protein is CSARDPSGREDEQYF.

This clonotype was counted at least ten times. The chain couples TRBV11-3 to TRBJ2-7; 10 positions match TRBD2. The CDR3 sequence is 15 residues long. Trimming at V came to 5 bases and at J to 6 bases, leaving 10 bases not matched to a gene. Germline CDR1 reads SGHNT; CDR2 reads YENEEA. CDR3 sequence: CASSVFPSGRGEQYF. The CDR3 coding sequence is TGTGCCAGCAGCGTCTTCCCTAGCGGGAGAGGCGAGCAGTACTTC.

This clonotype was seen ten or more times. The gene calls are TRBV12-3 or TRBV12-4 and TRBJ2-1, with D perhaps matching TRBD2 (5 bases). Trimming left V 8 bases short and J 0 bases short, with 5 bases between. The CDR3 length is 12 residues. The CDR3 here is CASGSSYNEQFF. The DNA for the CDR3 is TGTGCCAGCGGGAGCTCCTACAATGAGCAGTTCTTC.

This clonotype was detected many times. This chain joins TRBV20-1 and TRBJ2-1; TRBD2 is a possible D gene (6 bases). Between the trimmed V and J ends, which lost 5 bases and 6 bases, there was a span of 20 bases. CDR3 size: 15 residues. Germline V gene data show CDR1 as DFQATT and CDR2 as SNEGSKA (reference sequence). The DNA of the CDR3 is TGCAGTGCTCGGAGGGGTTCAGCACCTCTCAATGAGCAGTTCTTC. Residues: CSARRGSAPLNEQFF.

The chain uses TRBV28 and TRBJ2-1; TRBD1 might be the D (6 bases). The CDR3 is 19 amino acids. The V gene's germline CDR1 is MDHEN and CDR2 SYDVKM. V gave up 1 base and J gave up 2 bases, with 21 bases separating them. Here the CDR3 reads CASSLFGGQPGATYNEQFF. CDR3 DNA: TGTGCCAGCAGTTTATTTGGGGGCCAGCCGGGCGCTACCTACAATGAGCAGTTCTTC.

This clonotype was recorded at least ten times. The gene calls are TRBV12-3 or TRBV12-4 and TRBJ1-2; tentative D call: TRBD1 (5 bases). V gave up 3 bases and J gave up 4 bases, with 12 bases separating them. This CDR3 comprises 14 residues. Here the CDR3 reads CASSLGQGGYGYTF. CDR3 DNA: TGTGCCAGCAGTTTGGGGCAGGGCGGCTATGGCTACACCTTC.

The chain is built from TRBV12-3 or TRBV12-4 and TRBJ1-4, with unresolved D. The V end was cut by 6 bases, the J end by 4 bases, with 12 bases between. This CDR3 has 14 amino acids. CDR3 nucleotide sequence: TGTGCCAGCAGCTCCGCCCAAATTAATGAAAAACTGTTTTTT. Encoded protein: CASSSAQINEKLFF.

V and J are TRBV4-1 and TRBJ1-1; no definite D call. V was cut by 6 bases and J by 5 bases, with 13 bases left in between. Per germline, CDR1 MGHRA and CDR2 YSYEKL. The CDR3 is made up of 13 amino acids. The CDR3 here is CASRPPGDTEAFF. The CDR3, as DNA: TGCGCCAGCAGGCCCCCGGGAGATACTGAAGCTTTCTTT.

This clonotype was counted many times. This rearrangement joins TRBV7-3 to TRBJ2-1; 10 bases agree with TRBD2. Per germline, CDR1 SGHTA and CDR2 FQGTGA. Trimming removed 3 bases from V and 9 bases from J; junction bases left unmatched: 8. The CDR3 contains 15 residues. The CDR3 protein is CASSFPPTSGAEQFF. CDR3 DNA: TGTGCCAGCAGCTTCCCGCCTACTAGCGGGGCTGAGCAGTTCTTC.

There are a few counts of this clonotype. The gene calls are TRBV29-1 and TRBJ2-1; possible D gene TRBD1, 5 bases. Germline V gene lookup returns CDR1 SQVTM and CDR2 ANQGSEA. The CDR3 covers 14 residues. Trimming stripped 4 bases from V and 4 bases from J, with 14 bases between. CDR3 coding DNA: TGCAGCGTTGCGGCCCTTAGGGGTTACAATGAGCAGTTCTTC. It yields the protein CSVAALRGYNEQFF.

The sample holds many counts of this clonotype. This chain joins TRBV20-1 and TRBJ2-3; D remains unclear. This CDR3 comprises 15 residues. With 3 bases removed from V and 1 base from J, the gap between germline ends came to 14 bases. Germline V lookup: CDR1 DFQATT, CDR2 SNEGSKA (reference sequence). The CDR3, as DNA: TGCAGTGCTAGGGGTGACTCGTCCGGCACAGATACGCAGTATTTT. Translated, it gives CSARGDSSGTDTQYF.

In its sample, this clonotype was seen many times. V usage is TRBV24-1 and J usage is TRBJ2-3; D possibly uses TRBD1 or TRBD2 (5 bases each). The CDR3 spans 17 residues. Trimming took off 4 bases at V and 3 bases at J, with 19 bases between the two ends. Germline V CDR1 and CDR2: KGHDR, SFDVKD. The CDR3 DNA is TGTGCCACCAGTGACCCCGACCGGGACCCCGGAACAGATACGCAGTATTTT. Its translation is CATSDPDRDPGTDTQYF.

This clonotype was counted many times. The V gene is TRBV24-1, the J gene TRBJ2-1, with a tentative D call TRBD1 (6 bases). The CDR3 contains 14 residues. V lost 4 bases and J lost 8, with 14 bases in between. Germline V gene sequence: CDR1 KGHDR, CDR2 SFDVKD. DNA for the CDR3: TGTGCCACCAGTGACCCCGGGACAAAGGATGAGCAGTTCTTC. Translation: CATSDPGTKDEQFF.

This clonotype was observed a handful of times. The gene calls are TRBV12-3 or TRBV12-4 and TRBJ2-2; D may be TRBD2 (5 bases). V was shortened by 5 bases and J by 7 bases, with 17 bases between the two germline ends. The CDR3 has 15 amino acids. CDR3 bases: TGTGCCAGCAGTCCCACGACGCGACTAAACGGGGAGCTGTTTTTT. Protein: CASSPTTRLNGELFF.

The rearrangement links TRBV6-6 to TRBJ1-6; possibly TRBD1 for D (6 bases). In germline, CDR1 is MNHNY, CDR2 SVGAGI (reference sequence). This CDR3 contains 18 residues. V was cut by 0 bases and J by 9 bases, with 21 bases left in between. The CDR3 region is CASSYSTPKQGGGSPLHF. CDR3 nucleotides: TGTGCCAGCAGTTACTCCACTCCCAAACAGGGTGGGGGTTCACCCCTCCACTTT.

Details on this clonotype: A much larger clone differs from this one at a single base, so this may be a read error. The conserved closing phenylalanine or tryptophan is absent in this CDR3, likely reflecting a read error. The genes are TRBV28 and TRBJ1-2; D is unclear. Between the trimmed V and J ends, which lost 5 bases and 4 bases, there was a span of 11 bases. Germline V CDR1 and CDR2: MDHEN, SYDVKM. The CDR3 runs 13 residues. CDR3: CASSVLGPYGYTL. The CDR3 DNA reads as TGTGCCAGCAGTGTCCTGGGCCCCTATGGCTACACCCTC.

In this sample, this clonotype turned up once. This could be a read error, since a much larger clone is one nucleotide away. V gene TRBV29-1 combines with J gene TRBJ2-1; 8 bases match TRBD1. The CDR3 loop spans 13 amino acids. Germline V lookup: CDR1 SQVTM, CDR2 ANQGSEA. CDR3 sequence: CSVVGTGYNEQSF. CDR3 sequence (DNA): TGCAGCGTTGTAGGGACAGGCTACAATGAGCAGTCCTTC.

This clonotype has only a few counts. The chain combines TRBV30 with TRBJ2-5; D perhaps matches TRBD2 (5 bases). This CDR3 has 11 residues. CDR1 and CDR2 (germline): GTSNPN, SVGIG (reference sequence). Trimming took 3 bases from V and 7 from J, leaving 9 bases between them. Written as DNA, the CDR3 is TGTGCCTGGAGGACTGGAGGGACCCAGTACTTC. Translating gives CAWRTGGTQYF.

This clonotype was seen at least ten times. The chain links TRBV27 to TRBJ2-7, with 8 bases that match TRBD2. J lost 2 bases, V lost 5 bases, and 5 bases had no gene match. Germline lookup yields CDR1 MNHEY and CDR2 SMNVEV (reference sequence). The CDR3 is 14 residues long. Written as DNA, the CDR3 is TGTGCCAGCAGTGAGGTAGCGGGAACCTACGAGCAGTACTTC. Its translation is CASSEVAGTYEQYF.

This clonotype was recorded many times. Here the CDR3 reads CATGDSTDETQYF. In nucleotides, the CDR3 is TGTGCCACCGGAGACTCCACGGACGAGACCCAGTACTTC. The chain carries TRBV10-3 and TRBJ2-5; no clear D gene. This CDR3 has 13 residues. Deletions cut 10 bases from V and 5 bases from J, with 17 bases between. Germline CDR1 ENHRY, CDR2 SYGVKD.

This clonotype was seen a few times. The CDR3 does not close with the conserved phenylalanine or tryptophan, likely indicating a read error. The chain uses TRBV20-1 and TRBJ2-5, with 8 nucleotides matching TRBD2. The length of the CDR3 is 15 residues. In germline, CDR1 is DFQATT, CDR2 SNEGSKA (reference sequence). The V gene end was trimmed by 0 bases and the J gene end by 5 bases; junction bases not matched to a gene: 8. The CDR3 region is CSARDQSGSGETQYS. The DNA of the CDR3 is TGCAGTGCTAGAGATCAGAGCGGGAGTGGGGAGACCCAGTACTCC.

This clonotype came up many times. The gene calls are TRBV27 and TRBJ2-2, with unresolved D. Trimming left V 4 bases short and J 5 bases short, with 17 bases between. The CDR3 contains 16 residues. The germline CDR1 and CDR2 sequences are MNHEY and SMNVEV (reference sequence). The CDR3 reads CASSSPGFLLTGELFF. The DNA for the CDR3 is TGTGCCAGCAGTTCCCCCGGCTTTCTTCTGACCGGGGAGCTGTTTTTT.